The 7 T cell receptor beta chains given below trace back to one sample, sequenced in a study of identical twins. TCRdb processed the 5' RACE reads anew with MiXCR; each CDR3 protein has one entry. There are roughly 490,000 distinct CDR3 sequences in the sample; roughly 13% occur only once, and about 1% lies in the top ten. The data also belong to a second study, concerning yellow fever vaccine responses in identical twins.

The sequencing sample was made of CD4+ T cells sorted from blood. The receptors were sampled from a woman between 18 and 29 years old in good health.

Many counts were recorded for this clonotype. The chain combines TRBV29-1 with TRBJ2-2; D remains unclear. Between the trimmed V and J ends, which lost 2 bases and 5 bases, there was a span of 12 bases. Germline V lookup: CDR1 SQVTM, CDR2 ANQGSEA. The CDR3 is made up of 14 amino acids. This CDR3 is CSVEPLVETGELFF. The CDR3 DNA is TGCAGCGTTGAACCGCTGGTGGAGACCGGGGAGCTGTTTTTT.

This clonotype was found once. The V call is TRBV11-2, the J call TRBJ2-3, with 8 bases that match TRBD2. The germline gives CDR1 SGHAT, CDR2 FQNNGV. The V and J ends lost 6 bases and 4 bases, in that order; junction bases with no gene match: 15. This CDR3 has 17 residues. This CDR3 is CASSLGRGGRGADTQYF. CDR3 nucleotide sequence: TGTGCCAGCAGTCTAGGACGGGGGGGCCGAGGAGCAGATACGCAGTATTTT.

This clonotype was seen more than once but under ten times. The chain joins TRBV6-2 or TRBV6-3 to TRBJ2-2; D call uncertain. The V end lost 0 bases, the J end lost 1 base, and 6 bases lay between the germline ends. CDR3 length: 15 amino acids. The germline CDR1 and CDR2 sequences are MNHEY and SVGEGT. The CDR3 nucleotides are TGTGCCAGCAGTTACTCCCCTGGGAACACCGGGGAGCTGTTTTTT. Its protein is CASSYSPGNTGELFF.

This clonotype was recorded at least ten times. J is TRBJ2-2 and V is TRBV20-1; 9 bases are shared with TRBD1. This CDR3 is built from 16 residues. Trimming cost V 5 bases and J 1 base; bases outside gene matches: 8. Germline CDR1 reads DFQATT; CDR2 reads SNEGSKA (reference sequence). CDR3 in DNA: TGCAGTGCTGGACAGGACAGGGGATGGAACACCGGGGAGCTGTTTTTT. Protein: CSAGQDRGWNTGELFF.

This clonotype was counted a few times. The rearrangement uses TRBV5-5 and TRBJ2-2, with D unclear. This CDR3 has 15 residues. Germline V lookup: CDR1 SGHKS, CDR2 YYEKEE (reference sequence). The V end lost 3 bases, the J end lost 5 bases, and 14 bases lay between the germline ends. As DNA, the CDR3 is TGTGCCAGCAGCTCTCTGGGGTTTGGGACCGGGGAGCTGTTTTTT. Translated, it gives CASSSLGFGTGELFF.

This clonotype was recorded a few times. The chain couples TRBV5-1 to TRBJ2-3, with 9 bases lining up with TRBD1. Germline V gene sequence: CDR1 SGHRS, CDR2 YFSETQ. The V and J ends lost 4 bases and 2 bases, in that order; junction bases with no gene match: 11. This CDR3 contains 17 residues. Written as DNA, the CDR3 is TGCGCCAGCAGCCCCGGACAGGGGCAGGCTGACACAGATACGCAGTATTTT. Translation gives CASSPGQGQADTDTQYF.

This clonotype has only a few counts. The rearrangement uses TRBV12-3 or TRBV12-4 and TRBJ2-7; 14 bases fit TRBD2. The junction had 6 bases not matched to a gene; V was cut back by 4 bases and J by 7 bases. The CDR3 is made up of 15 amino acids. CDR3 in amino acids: CASSSETSGRAEQYF. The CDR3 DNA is TGTGCCAGCAGTTCCGAGACTAGCGGGAGGGCTGAGCAGTACTTC.